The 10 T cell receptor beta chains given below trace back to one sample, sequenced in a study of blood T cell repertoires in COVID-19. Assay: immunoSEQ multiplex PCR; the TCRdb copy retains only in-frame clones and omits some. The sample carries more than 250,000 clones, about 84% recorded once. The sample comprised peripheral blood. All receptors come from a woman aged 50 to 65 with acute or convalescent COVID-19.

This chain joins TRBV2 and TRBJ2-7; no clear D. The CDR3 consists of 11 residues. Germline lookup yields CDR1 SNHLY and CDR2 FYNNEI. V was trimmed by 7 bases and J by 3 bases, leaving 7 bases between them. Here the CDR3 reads CASTPGYEQYF. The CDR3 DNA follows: TGTGCCAGCACCCCGGGCTACGAGCAGTACTTC.

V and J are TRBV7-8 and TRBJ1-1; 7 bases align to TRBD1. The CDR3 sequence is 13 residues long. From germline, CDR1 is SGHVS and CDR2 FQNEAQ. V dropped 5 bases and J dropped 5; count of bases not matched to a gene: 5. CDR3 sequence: CASSPGTATEAFF. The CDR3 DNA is TGTGCCAGCAGCCCCGGGACAGCTACTGAAGCTTTCTTT.

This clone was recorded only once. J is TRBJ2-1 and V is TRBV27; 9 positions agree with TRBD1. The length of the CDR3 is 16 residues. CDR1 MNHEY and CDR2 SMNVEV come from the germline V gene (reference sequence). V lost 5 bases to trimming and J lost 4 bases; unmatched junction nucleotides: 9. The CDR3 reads CASSLIGTGRYNEQFF. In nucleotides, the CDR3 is TGTGCCAGCAGTCTGATCGGGACAGGGAGGTACAATGAGCAGTTCTTC.

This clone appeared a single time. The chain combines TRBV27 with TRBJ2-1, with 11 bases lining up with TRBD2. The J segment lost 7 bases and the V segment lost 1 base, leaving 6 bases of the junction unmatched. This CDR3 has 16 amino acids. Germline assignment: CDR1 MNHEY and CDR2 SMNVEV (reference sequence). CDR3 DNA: TGTGCCAGCAGTTTATGGGGACTAGCGGTTCTGAATGAGCAGTTCTTC. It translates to CASSLWGLAVLNEQFF.

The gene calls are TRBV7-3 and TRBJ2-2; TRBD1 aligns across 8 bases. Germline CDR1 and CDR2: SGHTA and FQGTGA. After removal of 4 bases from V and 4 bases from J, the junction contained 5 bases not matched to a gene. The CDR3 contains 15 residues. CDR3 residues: CASSSRTGTTGELFF. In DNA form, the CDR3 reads TGTGCCAGCAGCTCAAGGACAGGGACCACCGGGGAGCTGTTTTTT. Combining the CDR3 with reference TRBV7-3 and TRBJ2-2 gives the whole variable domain GAGVSQTPSNKVTEKGKYVELRCDPISGHTALYWYRQSLGQGPEFLIYFQGTGAADDSGLPNDRFFAVRPEGSVSTLKIQRTERGDSAVYLCASSSRTGTTGELFFGEGSRLTVL.

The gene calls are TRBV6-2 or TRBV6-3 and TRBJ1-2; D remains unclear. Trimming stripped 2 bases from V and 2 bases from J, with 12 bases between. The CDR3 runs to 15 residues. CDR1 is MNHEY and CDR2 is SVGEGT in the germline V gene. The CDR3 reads CASSYARAWNYGYTF. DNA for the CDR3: TGTGCCAGCAGTTACGCTAGAGCATGGAACTATGGCTACACCTTC.

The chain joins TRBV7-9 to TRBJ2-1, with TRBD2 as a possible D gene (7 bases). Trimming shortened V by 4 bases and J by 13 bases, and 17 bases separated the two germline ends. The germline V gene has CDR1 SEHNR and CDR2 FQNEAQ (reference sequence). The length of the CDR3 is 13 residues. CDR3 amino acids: CASSSTRGGRQFF. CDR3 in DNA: TGTGCCAGCAGCTCCACCCGCGGGGGCCGCCAGTTCTTC. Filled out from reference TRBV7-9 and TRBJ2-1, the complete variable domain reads DTGVSQNPRHKITKRGQNVTFRCDPISEHNRLYWYRQTLGQGPEFLTYFQNEAQLEKSRLLSDRFSAERPKGSFSTLEIQRTEQGDSAMYLCASSSTRGGRQFFGPGTRLTVL.

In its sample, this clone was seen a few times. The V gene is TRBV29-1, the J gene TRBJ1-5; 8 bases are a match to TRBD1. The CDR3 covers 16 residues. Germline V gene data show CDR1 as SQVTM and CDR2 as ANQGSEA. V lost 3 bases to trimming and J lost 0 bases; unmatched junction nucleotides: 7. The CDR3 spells CSVDLTGDYSNQPQHF. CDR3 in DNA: TGCAGCGTTGACTTGACAGGGGACTATAGCAATCAGCCCCAGCATTTT.

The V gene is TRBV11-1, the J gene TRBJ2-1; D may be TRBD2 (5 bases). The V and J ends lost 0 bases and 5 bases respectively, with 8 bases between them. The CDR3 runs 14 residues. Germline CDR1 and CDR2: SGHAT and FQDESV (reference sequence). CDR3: CASSLASGNNEQFF. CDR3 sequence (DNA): TGTGCCAGCAGCTTAGCGAGCGGAAACAATGAGCAGTTCTTC.

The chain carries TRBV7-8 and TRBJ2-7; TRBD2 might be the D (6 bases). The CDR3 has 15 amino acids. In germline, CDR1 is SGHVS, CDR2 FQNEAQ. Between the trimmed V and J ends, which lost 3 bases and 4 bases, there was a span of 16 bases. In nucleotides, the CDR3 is TGTGCCAGCAGCTTTAGAGGGGTCCGGGGGTACGAGCAGTACTTC. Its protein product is CASSFRGVRGYEQYF.